This T cell receptor beta chain was captured by sequencing in a study of cytomegalovirus exposure and HLA in healthy donors. Study-level findings and limits: Rare TCR sequences predominated, though certain public TCRs were found in many donors.

As concerns this clone: The antigen is not known. The junction departs from germline at one end; a sequencing error may be responsible.

With 60 Vbeta and 13 Jbeta primers, the PCR was carried out. The data were produced by immunoSEQ multiplex PCR, yet TCRdb's version contains in-frame clones alone and is incomplete. The repertoire holds about 150,000 clones, about four fifths seen once, with 2.4% in the top ten. The receptor's source is a male donor in good health and CMV-seronegative. Input material: PBMCs.

The chain's CDR3 is CSSSPGTGAERGNTIYF. In DNA, the CDR3 is TGTTCCAGCAGCCCCGGGACAGGGGCCGAGAGGGGAAACACCATATATTTT. The chain combines TRBV7-9 with TRBJ1-3; TRBD1 aligns across 10 bases. This CDR3 is built from 17 residues. Germline V gene data show CDR1 as SEHNR and CDR2 as FQNEAQ (reference sequence).